These 8 T cell receptor beta chains came from one sample sequenced in a study of T cells in women clearing cervical HPV infection. The method was immunoSEQ multiplex PCR; TCRdb's version includes in-frame clones alone and lacks a portion of them. Its table records approximately 38,000 clones. The sequenced sample was blood buffy coat. These receptors all stem from a woman aged 18-69 years with a cervical HPV16 infection that either progressed to CIN3+ or cleared (not recorded which).

Turning to this clone: The read comes to an end 3 residues before the CDR3 does, leaving the germline J gene to fill in the end. The genes are TRBV6-2 or TRBV6-3 and TRBJ1-1; 8 bases map to TRBD1. Germline V gene data show CDR1 as MNHEY and CDR2 as SVGEGT. Trimming at V came to 6 bases and at J to 2 bases, leaving 8 bases not matched to a gene. The CDR3 sequence is 15 residues long. CDR3 region: CASSWGAGGNTEAFF. The covered CDR3 bases are TGTGCCAGCAGCTGGGGGGCAGGGGGCAACACTGAA.

Regarding this clone: Read data end 3 residues before the CDR3 end; the end is taken from the germline J gene. The chain is built from TRBV20-1 and TRBJ1-6, with unresolved D. In germline, CDR1 is DFQATT, CDR2 SNEGSKA (reference sequence). CDR3 length: 13 residues. Trimming stripped 3 bases from V and 5 bases from J, with 8 bases between. The CDR3 sequence: CSARRADNSPLHF. CDR3 DNA (partial): TGCAGTGCTAGGAGGGCCGATAATTCACCC.

CDR3 sequence: CASSFGGPRFDEAFF. The DNA read from the CDR3 is TGTGCCAGCAGCTTCGGCGGGCCGAGGTTCGATGAA. The V and J genes are TRBV5-5 and TRBJ1-1; unclear D gene. The read halts 3 residues ahead of the CDR3 end, with the missing end drawn from the germline J gene. This CDR3 spans 15 amino acids. CDR1 is SGHKS, CDR2 YYEKEE, per germline (reference sequence). V was cut by 2 bases and J by 7 bases, with 18 bases left in between.

About this clone: The read ends 3 residues before the CDR3 terminus; that terminus is restored from the germline J gene. This chain uses TRBV19 with TRBJ2-7, with 8 nucleotides matching TRBD1. Germline V gene sequence: CDR1 LNHDA, CDR2 SQIVND (reference sequence). This CDR3 spans 16 amino acids. Trimming took 0 bases from V and 2 from J; bases not matched to a gene: 6. The CDR3 spells CASSIDHRGTTYEQYF. The CDR3 DNA, read in part, is TGTGCCAGTAGTATAGATCACAGGGGGACCACCTACGAG.

In regard to this clone: The read is 3 residues too short to cover the CDR3 end, so that end is filled in from the germline J gene. This chain joins TRBV7-8 and TRBJ1-3, with D perhaps matching TRBD1 (5 bases). Germline CDR1 reads SGHVS; CDR2 reads FQNEAQ. The CDR3 has 15 amino acids. Trimming removed 2 bases from V and 4 bases from J, with 12 bases in between. CDR3 DNA (partial): TGTGCCAGCAGCTTAAGTCAGGGAGGGGGAAACACC. As protein: CASSLSQGGGNT. The CDR3, in full, reads CASSLSQGGGNTIYF.

CDR3 DNA, as far as it was read: TGTGCCAGTAGTATAGACTTACTAGCGGGGGGCAGGACAGATACG. Translation: CASSIDLLAGGRTDT. Given in full, the CDR3 is CASSIDLLAGGRTDTQYF. This chain connects TRBV19 to TRBJ2-3, with 12 bases matching TRBD2. The read gets to within 3 residues of the CDR3 end, and the germline J gene fills in the rest. Trimming removed 0 bases from V and 3 bases from J; junction bases left unmatched: 7. The CDR3 has 18 amino acids. The germline V gene has CDR1 LNHDA and CDR2 SQIVND (reference sequence).

On this clone: The read halts 3 residues ahead of the CDR3 end, with the missing end drawn from the germline J gene. The V call is TRBV10-3, the J call TRBJ1-4; 7 positions match TRBD1. Trimming removed 3 bases from V and 6 bases from J; junction bases left unmatched: 7. The CDR3 runs to 15 residues. In germline, CDR1 is ENHRY, CDR2 SYGVKD. CDR3 region: CAISERGQEDEKLFF. Partial CDR3 DNA: TGTGCCATCAGTGAAAGGGGGCAGGAGGATGAAAAA.

As regards this clone: The read halts 3 residues ahead of the CDR3 end, with the missing end drawn from the germline J gene. The V and J genes are TRBV2 and TRBJ1-2, with TRBD1 matching 10 bases. Germline CDR1 and CDR2: SNHLY and FYNNEI. The CDR3 is 13 residues long. This CDR3 reads CASSLTGGGGYTF. Partial CDR3 DNA: TGTGCCAGCAGTTTGACAGGGGGCGGGGGC.